This T cell receptor beta chain was sequenced for a study of cytomegalovirus exposure and HLA in healthy donors. On the study more broadly: The 90 to 150 validation repertoires were produced on the same platform as the 650 or so repertoires of the first cohort. This was reported in a later analysis. Whole-study findings and limits: According to a later analysis, TCR clusters from the first cohort tended to co-occur in the 120 or so validation repertoires. The study flagged 150 to 200 TCR beta chains as cytomegalovirus-associated.

Sequenced by immunoSEQ multiplex PCR; TCRdb stores in-frame clones only, minus some. Among about 130,000 clones listed, 85% to 90% were seen once. This clone showed up just once. Its specificity is not known. This sequence originates from a man aged 30 to 39 in good health and CMV-seronegative. Sample: PBMCs.

The chain's CDR3 is CASSLQRQETQYF. CDR3 nucleotides: TGTGCCAGCAGTCTTCAGCGTCAAGAGACCCAGTACTTC. The genes are TRBV6-6 and TRBJ2-5; D remains unclear. Germline assignment: CDR1 MNHNY and CDR2 SVGAGI (reference sequence). The V gene lost 5 bases and the J gene lost 2 bases, with 9 bases spanning the gap. This CDR3 is built from 13 residues.